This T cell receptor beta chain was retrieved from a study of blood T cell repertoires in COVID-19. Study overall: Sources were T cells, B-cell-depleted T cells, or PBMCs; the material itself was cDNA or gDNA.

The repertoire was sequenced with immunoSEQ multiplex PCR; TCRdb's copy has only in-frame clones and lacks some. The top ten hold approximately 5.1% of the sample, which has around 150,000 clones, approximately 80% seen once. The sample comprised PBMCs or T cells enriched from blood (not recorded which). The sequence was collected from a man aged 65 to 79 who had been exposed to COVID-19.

As DNA, the CDR3 is TGTGCCAGTAGTATAGTACAGACCACCGGGGAGCTGTTTTTT. Encoded protein: CASSIVQTTGELFF. This chain connects TRBV19 to TRBJ2-2; D call uncertain. Trimming stripped 1 base from V and 4 bases from J, with 7 bases between. Per germline, CDR1 LNHDA and CDR2 SQIVND (reference sequence). CDR3 length equals 14 residues.